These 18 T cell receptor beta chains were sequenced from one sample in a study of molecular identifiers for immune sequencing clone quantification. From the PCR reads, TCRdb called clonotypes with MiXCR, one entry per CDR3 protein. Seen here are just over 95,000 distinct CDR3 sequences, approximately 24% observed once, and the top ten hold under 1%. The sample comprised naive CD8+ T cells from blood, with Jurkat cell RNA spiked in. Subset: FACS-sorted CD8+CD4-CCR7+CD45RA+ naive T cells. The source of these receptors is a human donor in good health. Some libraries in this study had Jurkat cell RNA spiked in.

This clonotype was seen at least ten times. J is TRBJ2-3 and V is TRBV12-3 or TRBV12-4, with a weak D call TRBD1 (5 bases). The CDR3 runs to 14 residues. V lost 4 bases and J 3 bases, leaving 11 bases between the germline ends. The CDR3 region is CASSSRRATDTQYF. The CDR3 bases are TGTGCCAGCAGTTCCCGCAGGGCTACAGATACGCAGTATTTT.

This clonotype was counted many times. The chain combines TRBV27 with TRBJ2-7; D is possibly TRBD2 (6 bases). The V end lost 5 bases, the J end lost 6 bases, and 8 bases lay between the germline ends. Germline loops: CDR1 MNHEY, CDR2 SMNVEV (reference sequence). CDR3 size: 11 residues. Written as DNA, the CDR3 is TGTGCCAGCAGTACCGGGGGCGAGCAGTACTTC. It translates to CASSTGGEQYF.

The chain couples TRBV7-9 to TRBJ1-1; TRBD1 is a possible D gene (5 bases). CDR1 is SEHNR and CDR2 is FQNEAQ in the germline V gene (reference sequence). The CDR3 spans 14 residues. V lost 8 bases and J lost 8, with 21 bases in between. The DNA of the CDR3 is TGTGCCAGCGGCGACGGTAGGGGCTACCCAGAAGCTTTCTTT. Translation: CASGDGRGYPEAFF.

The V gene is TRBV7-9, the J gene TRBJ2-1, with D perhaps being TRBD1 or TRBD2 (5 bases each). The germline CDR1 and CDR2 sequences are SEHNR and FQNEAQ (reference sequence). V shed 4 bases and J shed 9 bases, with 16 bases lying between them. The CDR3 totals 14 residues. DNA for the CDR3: TGTGCCAGCAGCTCCTTAGGACGGGACCGTGAGCAGTTCTTC. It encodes CASSSLGRDREQFF.

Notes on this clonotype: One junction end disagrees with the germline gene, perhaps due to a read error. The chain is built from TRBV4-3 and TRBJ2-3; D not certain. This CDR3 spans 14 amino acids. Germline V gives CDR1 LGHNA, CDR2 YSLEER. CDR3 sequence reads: CASSQDIGTDAQYF. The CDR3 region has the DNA TGCGCCAGCAGCCAAGATATCGGCACAGATGCGCAGTATTTT.

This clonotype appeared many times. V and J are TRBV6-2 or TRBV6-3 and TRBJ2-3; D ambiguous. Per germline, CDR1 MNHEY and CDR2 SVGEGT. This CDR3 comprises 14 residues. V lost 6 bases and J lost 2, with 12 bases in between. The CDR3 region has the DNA TGTGCCAGCAGCGTCCTAAGGGCCACAGATACGCAGTATTTT. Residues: CASSVLRATDTQYF.

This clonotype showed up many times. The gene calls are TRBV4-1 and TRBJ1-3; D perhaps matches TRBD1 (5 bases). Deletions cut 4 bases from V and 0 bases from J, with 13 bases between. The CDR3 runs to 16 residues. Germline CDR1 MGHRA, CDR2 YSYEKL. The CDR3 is CASSPSPGISGNTIYF. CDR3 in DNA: TGCGCCAGCAGCCCCAGCCCAGGGATCTCTGGAAACACCATATATTTT.

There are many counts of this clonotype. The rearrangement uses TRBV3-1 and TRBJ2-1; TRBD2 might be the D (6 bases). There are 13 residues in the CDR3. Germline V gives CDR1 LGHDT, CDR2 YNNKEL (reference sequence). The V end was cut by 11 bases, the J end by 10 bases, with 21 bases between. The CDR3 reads CAGSSPPGEEQFF. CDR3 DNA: TGTGCCGGGTCGTCCCCTCCGGGAGAAGAGCAGTTCTTC.

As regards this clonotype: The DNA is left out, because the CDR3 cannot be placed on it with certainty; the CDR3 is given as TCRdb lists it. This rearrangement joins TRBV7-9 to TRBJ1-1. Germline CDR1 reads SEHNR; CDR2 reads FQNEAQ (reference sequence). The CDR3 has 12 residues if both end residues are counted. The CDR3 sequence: CANSTSGTKAFF.

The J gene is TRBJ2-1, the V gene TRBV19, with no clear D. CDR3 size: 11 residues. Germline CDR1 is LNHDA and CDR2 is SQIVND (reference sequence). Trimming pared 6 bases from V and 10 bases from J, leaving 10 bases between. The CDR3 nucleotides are TGTGCCAGTAGGTTTGGCGGAGAGCAGTTCTTC. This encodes CASRFGGEQFF.

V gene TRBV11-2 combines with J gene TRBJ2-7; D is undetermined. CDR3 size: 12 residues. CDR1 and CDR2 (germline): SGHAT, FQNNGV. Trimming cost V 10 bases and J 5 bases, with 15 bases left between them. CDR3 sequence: CANTGTEDEQYF. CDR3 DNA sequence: TGTGCCAACACCGGAACAGAGGACGAGCAGTACTTC.

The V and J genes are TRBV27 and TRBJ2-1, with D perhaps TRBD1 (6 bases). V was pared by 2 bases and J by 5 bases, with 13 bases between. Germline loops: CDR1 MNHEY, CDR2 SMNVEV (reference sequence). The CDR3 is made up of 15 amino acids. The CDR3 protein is CASSLVGAVNNEQFF. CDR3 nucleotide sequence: TGTGCCAGCAGTTTAGTGGGGGCTGTCAACAATGAGCAGTTCTTC.

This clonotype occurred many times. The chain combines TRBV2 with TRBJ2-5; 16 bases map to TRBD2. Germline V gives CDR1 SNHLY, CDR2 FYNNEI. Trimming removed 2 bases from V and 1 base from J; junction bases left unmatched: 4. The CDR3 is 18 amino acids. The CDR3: CASSEKGLAGGPQETQYF. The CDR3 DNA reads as TGTGCCAGCAGTGAAAAGGGACTAGCGGGAGGGCCCCAAGAGACCCAGTACTTC.

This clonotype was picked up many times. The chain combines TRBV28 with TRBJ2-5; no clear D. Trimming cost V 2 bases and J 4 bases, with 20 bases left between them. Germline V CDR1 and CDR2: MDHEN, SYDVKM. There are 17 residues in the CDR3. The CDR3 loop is CASSLGMTPLLVETQYF. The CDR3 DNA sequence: TGTGCCAGCAGTTTAGGGATGACCCCATTACTTGTAGAGACCCAGTACTTC. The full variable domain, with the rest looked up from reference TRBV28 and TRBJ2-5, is DVKVTQSSRYLVKRTGEKVFLECVQDMDHENMFWYRQDPGLGLRLIYFSYDVKMKEKGDIPEGYSVSREKKERFSLILESASTNQTSMYLCASSLGMTPLLVETQYFGPGTRLLVL.

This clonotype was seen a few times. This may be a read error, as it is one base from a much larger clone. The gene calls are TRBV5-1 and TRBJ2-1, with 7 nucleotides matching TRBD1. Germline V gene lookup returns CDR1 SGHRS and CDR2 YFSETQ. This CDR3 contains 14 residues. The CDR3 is CASSPRTGDNEQSF. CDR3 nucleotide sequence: TGCGCCAGCAGCCCGAGGACAGGAGACAATGAGCAGTCCTTC.

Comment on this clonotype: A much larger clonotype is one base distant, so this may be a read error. Here the CDR3 DNA reads TGTGCCAGTAGTGTGTGGACAGCCAACACCGGGGAGCTGGTTTTT. Protein product: CASSVWTANTGELVF. The chain recombines TRBV19 with TRBJ2-2; a possible D gene is TRBD1 (6 bases). The CDR3 is 15 residues long. CDR1 is LNHDA and CDR2 is SQIVND in the germline V gene (reference sequence).

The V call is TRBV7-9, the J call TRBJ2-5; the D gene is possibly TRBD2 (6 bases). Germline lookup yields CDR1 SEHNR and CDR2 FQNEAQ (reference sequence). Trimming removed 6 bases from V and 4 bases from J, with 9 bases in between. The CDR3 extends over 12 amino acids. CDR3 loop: CASRDYRETQYF. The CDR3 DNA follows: TGTGCCAGCAGGGACTATCGAGAGACCCAGTACTTC.

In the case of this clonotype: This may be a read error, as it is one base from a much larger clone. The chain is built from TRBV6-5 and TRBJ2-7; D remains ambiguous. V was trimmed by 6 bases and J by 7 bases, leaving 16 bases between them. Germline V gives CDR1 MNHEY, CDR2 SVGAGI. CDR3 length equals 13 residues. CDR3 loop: CASSCSAPEEQYF. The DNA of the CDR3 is TGTGCCAGCAGCTGTAGTGCCCCTGAGGAGCAGTACTTC.